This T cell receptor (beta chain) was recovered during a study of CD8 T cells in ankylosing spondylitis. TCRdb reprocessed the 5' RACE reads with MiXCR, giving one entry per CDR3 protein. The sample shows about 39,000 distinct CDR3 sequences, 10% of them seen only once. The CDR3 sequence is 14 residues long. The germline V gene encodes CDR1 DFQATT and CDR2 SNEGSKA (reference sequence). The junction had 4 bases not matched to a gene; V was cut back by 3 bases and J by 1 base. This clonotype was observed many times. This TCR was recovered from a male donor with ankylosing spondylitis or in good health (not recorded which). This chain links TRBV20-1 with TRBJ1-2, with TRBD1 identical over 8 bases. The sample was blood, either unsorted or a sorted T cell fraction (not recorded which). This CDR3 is CSARRTGSNYGYTF. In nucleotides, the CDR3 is TGCAGTGCTAGGAGGACAGGGAGTAACTATGGCTACACCTTC.